The clone carrying this TCR beta chain was detected many times. Antigen specificity is unknown. This entry comes from a study of T cells in Graves' hyperthyroidism and ophthalmopathy. General study results and limits: The model predicted ophthalmopathy a median 6.5 months before onset. Stable hyperthyroidism was separated from ophthalmopathy by a model based on 13 V-J features. Blood also held most thyroid clonotypes expanded beyond 0.001.

TCR beta CDR3 region amplification was performed from RNA transcripts. First-round RT-PCR with HTBI primers amplified the TCR CDR3 region. TCRdb redid the calling of the multiplex PCR reads with MiXCR, one entry per CDR3 protein. Of 500,000 to 700,000 distinct CDR3 sequences listed, 16% are singletons. Diagnoses were made from clinical symptoms, serum measures (thyroxine and TRAb), thyroid ultrasound and orbital computed tomography. CDR3 length: 15 residues. The V and J ends lost 5 bases and 1 base, in that order; junction bases with no gene match: 7. The sample was blood. V gene TRBV12-3 or TRBV12-4 combines with J gene TRBJ1-1, with 7 bases lining up with TRBD1. The receptor comes from a woman aged 18 to 35 with Graves' hyperthyroidism. The CDR3 spells CASSRNRGRNTEAFF. The CDR3 nucleotides read TGTGCCAGCAGTAGAAACAGGGGCCGGAACACTGAAGCTTTCTTT.